The sequence of this T cell receptor beta chain was determined in a study of response to subunit inactivated influenza vaccine. Study-level points and caveats: T cells newly recruited by each seasonal influenza vaccination are few, the authors suggested.

TCRdb independently ran MiXCR on the RT-PCR reads; one entry per CDR3 protein. The sample holds some 500,000 distinct CDR3 sequences, more than 15% seen once. Worth noting for this clonotype: Its cognate antigen is unknown.

Sequenced here: CD4+ T cells sorted from PBMCs, sampled roughly 24 months after vaccination. This receptor was taken from a man aged 45 to 75 who received an inactivated influenza vaccine.

In DNA, the CDR3 is TGCAGCGCCTCTCATGGAGCTCTACAGACCCAGTACTTC. Translating it yields CSASHGALQTQYF. The chain employs TRBV29-1 and TRBJ2-5; D uncertain. Trimming removed 7 bases from V and 6 bases from J, with 18 bases in between. The CDR3 runs to 13 residues. Looked up from germline, CDR1 is SQVTM and CDR2 is ANQGSEA.